The clone carrying this TCR beta chain was picked up many times. Its antigen remains unidentified. These data come from a study of human T cells and chemical hapten exposure. On the study more broadly: Diagnoses of alopecia areata, totalis or universalis occurred in mostly female patients.

Germline V CDR1 and CDR2: SQVTM, ANQGSEA. V was trimmed by 5 bases and J by 8 bases, leaving 12 bases between them. CDR3 length: 12 residues. Individual cDNA molecules each carried unique molecular identifiers attached by the library. TCRdb re-derived calls from the RACE reads in MiXCR, one entry per CDR3 protein. The repertoire has some 42,000 distinct CDR3 sequences, just under 9% of them found once; the top ten carry over 12%. Study findings and constraints: Compared with pre-sensitization or healthy control sets, expanded TCRs clustered more.

The time point was: patch test 2, 6 weeks after DPC sensitization. Treatment noted: therapeutic diphenylcyclopropenone sensitization with weekly scalp DPC. Sequencing started from total RNA isolated from unfractionated whole blood. Sequences were derived from whole blood, sampled in connection with sensitization to the hapten diphenylcyclopropenone (DPC). This chain connects TRBV29-1 to TRBJ1-4; D gene ambiguous. The receptor's source is a middle-aged woman with alopecia areata. Some clones in this sample may be carry-over from other donors' samples. The CDR3 loop is CSVSSGEEKLFF. As DNA, the CDR3 is TGCAGCGTTTCATCCGGTGAGGAAAAACTGTTTTTT. Complete variable domain (other parts from reference TRBV29-1 and TRBJ1-4): SAVISQKPSRDICQRGTSLTIQCQVDSQVTMMFWYRQQPGQSLTLIATANQGSEATYESGFVIDKFPISRPNLTFSTLTVSNMSPEDSSIYLCSVSSGEEKLFFGSGTQLSVL.